This TCR beta chain was observed in a study of blood T cell repertoires in COVID-19 (dated by TCRdb to between 2020 and 2021). Regarding the study in general: The collaborator samples originated in the United States, Italy and Spain and spanned the acute and convalescent phases of COVID-19. The repertoires were released in a freely available public database meant as a resource for research on the immune response to SARS-CoV-2. Where available, HLA class I and class II types were obtained from metadata supplied by the sample provider rather than from assay-based typing. The prospective study material was composed of cDNA or gDNA derived from T cells, B-cell-depleted T cells, or PBMCs. A de-identified subject ID, COVID-19 status, age in years and sex were almost always included in the sample metadata. The samples were drawn from two sources: the first 160 participants of the ongoing ImmuneRACE study, and approximately 1,300 subjects contributed by 6 global collaborators. The dataset comprised deeply sampled blood TCRbeta repertoires from subjects exposed to, actively infected with, or recovered from COVID-19. On the study overall, not on this receptor specifically: The quantity of clinical and demographic metadata differed by source and by participant and was supplied without curation.

The collaborating institutions used their own protocols to collect whole blood in K2EDTA tubes. For TCRbeta analysis, collaborators shipped samples as frozen whole blood, isolated PBMCs, or DNA extracted from either of those sample types. The CDR3, cysteine through phenylalanine, is 15 amino acids long. Kept here is only the CDR3 DNA, which spans 45 bases and is read in frame from base 1. Compared with germline, V lacks 4 bases and J lacks 3 bases; bases without a gene match: 7. The germline V gene provides CDR1 MGHRA and CDR2 YSYEKL. Points on this clone: No cognate antigen has been identified for it. No quality values exist for individual bases; no much larger clone is one base distant.

The immunoSEQ Assay, a bias-controlled multiplex PCR, was used to amplify TCRbeta CDR3 regions from genomic DNA. Concerning the study's data processing: The number of nucleated cells in each sample was estimated from the amplification of reference gene primers within the assay. Sequence reads were collapsed and filtered to measure the absolute abundance of every unique TCRbeta CDR3 rearrangement. For each sample, productive Simpson clonality was calculated by taking the square root of Simpson's diversity index across productive rearrangements. In TCRdb, the immuneACCESS table is reduced to in-frame sequences with V and J assigned. These tables do not hold every clone; where another copy was compared, an unresolved V gene accounts for under half, and the others remain unexplained. Clone size and the V and J calls come from that table; the DNA yielded D and trimming. The table for this sample lists 110,000 to 150,000 clones; more than 75% of them were counted only once. Around 4% of the sample is in the top ten clones.

The source is a woman of 80 years or more with acute or convalescent COVID-19. The sample consisted of peripheral blood. The chain joins TRBV4-1 to TRBJ1-2, with TRBD1 matching 8 junction bases. The bases are TGCGCCAGCAGCCCGTCCCGGGACAGGCACTATGGCTACACCTTC. It translates as CASSPSRDRHYGYTF.